The sequence of this TCR beta chain was determined in a study of shared clonotypes between healthy human individuals. Clones were sequenced by immunoSEQ multiplex PCR, and TCRdb holds only the in-frame ones, with some missing. The data show fewer than 3 million clones, around 90% seen once. Germline loops: CDR1 SEHNR, CDR2 FQNEAQ (reference sequence). The CDR3 is 14 residues long. V was trimmed by 6 bases and J by 6 bases, leaving 17 bases between them. The V call is TRBV7-9, the J call TRBJ1-1; tentative D call: TRBD1 (5 bases). The receptor was isolated from a man aged 18-30 years in good health. Some clones in this sample may be carry-over from other donors' samples. Sequences were obtained from naive CD4+ T cells from PBMCs. The subset is: CD45RA+ positively selected. Written as DNA, the CDR3 is TGTGCCAGCAGGGGACGGGGGTTGGGGCCTGAAGCTTTCTTT. This sequence encodes CASRGRGLGPEAFF.